This T cell receptor beta chain was profiled in a study of cytomegalovirus exposure and HLA in healthy donors. Study-level background: Findings of an earlier analysis included some 110 million unique TCR beta sequences from some 200 million T cells. Study results and caveats: Common viral pathogens seemed, in a later analysis, to connect with several of the most significant clusters. A prior analysis recorded that most TCR beta V segments were productive about 90% or about 30% of the time. TCR beta sequences reportedly predicted most subjects' HLA-A and HLA-B alleles accurately.

Comment on this clone: What it recognizes is unknown.

Vbeta (60) and Jbeta (13) primers were used in the PCR. Clones were sequenced by immunoSEQ multiplex PCR, and TCRdb holds only the in-frame ones, with some missing. The repertoire has about 99,000 clones, 79% of them found once; the top ten carry 4%. CDR3 length: 13 residues. Between the trimmed V and J ends, which lost 4 bases and 3 bases, there was a span of 10 bases. Germline values: CDR1 MDHEN, CDR2 SYDVKM. The chain couples TRBV28 to TRBJ2-7; D unresolved. The TCR comes from a man aged 50-59 years in good health and CMV-seropositive. Sequenced input: PBMCs. The CDR3 region has the DNA TGTGCCAGCAGTTCGTCAGGTCACTACGAGCAGTACTTC. Translating it yields CASSSSGHYEQYF.